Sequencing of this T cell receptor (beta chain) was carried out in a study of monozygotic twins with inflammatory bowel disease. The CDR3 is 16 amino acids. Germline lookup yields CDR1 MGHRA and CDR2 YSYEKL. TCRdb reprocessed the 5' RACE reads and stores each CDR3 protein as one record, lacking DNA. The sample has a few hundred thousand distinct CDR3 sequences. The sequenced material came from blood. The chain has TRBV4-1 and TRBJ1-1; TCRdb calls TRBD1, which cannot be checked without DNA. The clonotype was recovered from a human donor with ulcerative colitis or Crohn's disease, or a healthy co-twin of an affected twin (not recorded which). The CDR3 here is CASSHPDRGLNTEAFF.